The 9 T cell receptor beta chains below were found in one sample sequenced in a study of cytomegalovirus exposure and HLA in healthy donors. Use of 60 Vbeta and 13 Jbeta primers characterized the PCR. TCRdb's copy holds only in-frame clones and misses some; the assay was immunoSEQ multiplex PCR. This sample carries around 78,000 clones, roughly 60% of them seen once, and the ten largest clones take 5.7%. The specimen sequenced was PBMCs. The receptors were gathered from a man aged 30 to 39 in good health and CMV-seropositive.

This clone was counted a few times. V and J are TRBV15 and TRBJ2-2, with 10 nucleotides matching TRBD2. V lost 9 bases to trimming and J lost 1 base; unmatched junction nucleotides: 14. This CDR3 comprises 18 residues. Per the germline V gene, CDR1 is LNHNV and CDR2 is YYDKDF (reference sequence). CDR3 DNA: TGTGCCACAGCCTCTAGCGGGGGCCCCGACAGGAACACCGGGGAGCTGTTTTTT. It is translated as CATASSGGPDRNTGELFF.

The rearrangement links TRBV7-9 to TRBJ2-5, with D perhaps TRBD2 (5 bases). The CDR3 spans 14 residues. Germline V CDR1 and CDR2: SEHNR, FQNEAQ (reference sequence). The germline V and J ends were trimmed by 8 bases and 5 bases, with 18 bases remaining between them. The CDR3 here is CASREEGFRETQYF. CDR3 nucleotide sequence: TGTGCCAGCCGAGAAGAGGGATTCCGGGAGACCCAGTACTTC. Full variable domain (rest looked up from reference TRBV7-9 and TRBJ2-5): DTGVSQNPRHKITKRGQNVTFRCDPISEHNRLYWYRQTLGQGPEFLTYFQNEAQLEKSRLLSDRFSAERPKGSFSTLEIQRTEQGDSAMYLCASREEGFRETQYFGPGTRLLVL.

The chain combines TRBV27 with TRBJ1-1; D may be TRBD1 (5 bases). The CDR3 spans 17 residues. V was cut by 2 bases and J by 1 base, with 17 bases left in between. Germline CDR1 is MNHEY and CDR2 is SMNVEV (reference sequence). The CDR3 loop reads CASSLLSAGERNTEAFF. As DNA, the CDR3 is TGTGCCAGCAGTTTACTCTCCGCGGGGGAACGGAACACTGAAGCTTTCTTT.

This CDR3 reads CASSVGGRGGTDTQYF. CDR3 bases: TGTGCCAGCAGCGTAGGGGGCAGGGGAGGCACAGATACGCAGTATTTT. The chain uses TRBV9 and TRBJ2-3; a possible D gene is TRBD1 (6 bases). Germline V CDR1 and CDR2: SGDLS, YYNGEE. The ends were cut back, 0 bases at V and 1 base at J, with 12 bases in the middle. The CDR3 has 16 residues.

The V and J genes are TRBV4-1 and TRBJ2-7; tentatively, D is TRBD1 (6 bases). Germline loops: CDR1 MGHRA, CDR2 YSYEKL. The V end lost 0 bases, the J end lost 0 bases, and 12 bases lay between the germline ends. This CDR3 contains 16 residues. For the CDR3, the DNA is TGCGCCAGCAGCCAAGAACGGACAGTGAACTCCTACGAGCAGTACTTC. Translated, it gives CASSQERTVNSYEQYF.

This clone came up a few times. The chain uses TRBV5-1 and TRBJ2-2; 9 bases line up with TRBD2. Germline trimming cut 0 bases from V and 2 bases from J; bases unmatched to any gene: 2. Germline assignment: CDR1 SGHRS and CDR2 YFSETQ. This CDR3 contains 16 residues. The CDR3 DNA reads TGCGCCAGCAGCTTGGAGGGACTAGCTAACACCGGGGAGCTGTTTTTT. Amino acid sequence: CASSLEGLANTGELFF. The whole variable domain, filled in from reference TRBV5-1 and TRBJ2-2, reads KAGVTQTPRYLIKTRGQQVTLSCSPISGHRSVSWYQQTPGQGLQFLFEYFSETQRNKGNFPGRFSGRQFSNSRSEMNVSTLELGDSALYLCASSLEGLANTGELFFGEGSRLTVL.

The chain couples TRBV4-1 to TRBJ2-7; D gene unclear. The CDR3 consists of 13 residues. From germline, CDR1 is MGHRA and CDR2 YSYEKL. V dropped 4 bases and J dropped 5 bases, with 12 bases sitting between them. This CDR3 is CASSPWVRDEQYF. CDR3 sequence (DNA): TGCGCCAGCAGCCCTTGGGTCCGGGACGAGCAGTACTTC.

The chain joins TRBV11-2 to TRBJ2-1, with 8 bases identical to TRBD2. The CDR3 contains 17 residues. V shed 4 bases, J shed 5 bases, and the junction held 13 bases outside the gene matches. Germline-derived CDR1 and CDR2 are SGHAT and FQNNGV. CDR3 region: CASSSDQAGVIDNEQFF. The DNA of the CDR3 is TGTGCCAGCAGCTCCGACCAAGCGGGAGTAATAGACAATGAGCAGTTCTTC.

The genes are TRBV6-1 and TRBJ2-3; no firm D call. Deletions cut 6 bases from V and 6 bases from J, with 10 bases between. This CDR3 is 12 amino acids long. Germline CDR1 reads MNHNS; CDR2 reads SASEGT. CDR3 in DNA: TGTGCCAGCAGGCCCCTTGCGGATACGCAGTATTTT. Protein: CASRPLADTQYF.